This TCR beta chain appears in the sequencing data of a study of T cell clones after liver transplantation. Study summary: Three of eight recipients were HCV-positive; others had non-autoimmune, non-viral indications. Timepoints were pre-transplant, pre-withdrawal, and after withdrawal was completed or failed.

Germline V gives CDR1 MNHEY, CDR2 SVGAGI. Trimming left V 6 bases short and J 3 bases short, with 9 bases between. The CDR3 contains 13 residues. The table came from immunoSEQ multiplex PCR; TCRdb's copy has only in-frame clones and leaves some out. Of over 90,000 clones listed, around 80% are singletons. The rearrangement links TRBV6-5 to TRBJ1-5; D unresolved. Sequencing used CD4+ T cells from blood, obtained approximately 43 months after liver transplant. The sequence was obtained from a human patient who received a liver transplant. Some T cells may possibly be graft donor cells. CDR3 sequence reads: CASRPSDNQPQHF. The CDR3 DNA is TGTGCCAGCAGACCCTCGGACAATCAGCCCCAGCATTTT.